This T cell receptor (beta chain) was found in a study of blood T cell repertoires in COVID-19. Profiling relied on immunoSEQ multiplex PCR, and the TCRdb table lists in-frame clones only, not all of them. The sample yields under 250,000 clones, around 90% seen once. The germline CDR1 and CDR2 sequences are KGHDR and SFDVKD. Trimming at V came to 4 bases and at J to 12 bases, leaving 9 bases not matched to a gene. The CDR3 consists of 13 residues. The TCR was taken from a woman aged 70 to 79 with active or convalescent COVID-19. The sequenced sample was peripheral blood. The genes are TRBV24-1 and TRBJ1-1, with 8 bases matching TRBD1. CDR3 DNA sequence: TGTGCCACCAGTGAGGATTGGACAGGGCTTACTTTCTTT. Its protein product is CATSEDWTGLTFF.